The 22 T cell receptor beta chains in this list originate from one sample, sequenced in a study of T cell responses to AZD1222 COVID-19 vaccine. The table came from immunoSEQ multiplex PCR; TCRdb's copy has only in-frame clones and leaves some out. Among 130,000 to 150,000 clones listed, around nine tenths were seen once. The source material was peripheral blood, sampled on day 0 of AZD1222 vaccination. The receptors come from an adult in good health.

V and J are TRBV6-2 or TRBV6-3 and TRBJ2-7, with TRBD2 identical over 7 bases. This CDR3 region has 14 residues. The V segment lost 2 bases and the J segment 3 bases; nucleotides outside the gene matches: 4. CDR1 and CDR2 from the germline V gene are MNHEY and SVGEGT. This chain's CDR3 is CASSYIAGIYEQYF. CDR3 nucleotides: TGTGCCAGCAGTTACATAGCGGGCATCTACGAGCAGTACTTC.

The CDR3 DNA reads as TGTGCCAGCAGCTTAGCGGGAGCGGGCACCGGGGAGCTGTTTTTT. As protein: CASSLAGAGTGELFF. V and J are TRBV5-4 and TRBJ2-2, with 8 positions matching TRBD2. The V and J ends lost 2 bases and 4 bases, in that order; junction bases with no gene match: 4. Germline values: CDR1 SGHNT, CDR2 YYREEE (reference sequence). This CDR3 comprises 15 residues.

CDR3 in amino acids: CAIGGQGSTEAFF. As DNA, the CDR3 is TGTGCCATCGGTGGACAGGGATCCACTGAAGCTTTCTTT. V and J are TRBV10-3 and TRBJ1-1, with 8 bases lining up with TRBD1. After removal of 8 bases from V and 4 bases from J, the junction contained 6 bases not matched to a gene. This CDR3 contains 13 residues. Germline loops: CDR1 ENHRY, CDR2 SYGVKD.

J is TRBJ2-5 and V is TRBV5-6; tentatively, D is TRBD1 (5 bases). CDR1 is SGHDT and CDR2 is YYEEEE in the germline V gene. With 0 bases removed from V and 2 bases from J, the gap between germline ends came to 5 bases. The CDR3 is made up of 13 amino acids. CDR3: CASSLGQQETQYF. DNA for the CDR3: TGTGCCAGCAGCTTGGGACAGCAAGAGACCCAGTACTTC.

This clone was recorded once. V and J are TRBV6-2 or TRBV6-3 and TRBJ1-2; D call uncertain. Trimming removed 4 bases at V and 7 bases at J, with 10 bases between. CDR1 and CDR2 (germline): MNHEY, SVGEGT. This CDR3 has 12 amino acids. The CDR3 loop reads CASSSGGAGYTF. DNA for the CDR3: TGTGCCAGCAGTTCGGGTGGTGCTGGCTACACCTTC.

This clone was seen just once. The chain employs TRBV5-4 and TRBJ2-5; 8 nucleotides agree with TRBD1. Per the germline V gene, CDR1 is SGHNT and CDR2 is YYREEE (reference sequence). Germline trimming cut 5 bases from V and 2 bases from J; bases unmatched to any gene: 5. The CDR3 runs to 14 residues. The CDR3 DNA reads TGTGCCAGCAGTCAACAGGGGGAACAAGAGACCCAGTACTTC. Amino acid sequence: CASSQQGEQETQYF. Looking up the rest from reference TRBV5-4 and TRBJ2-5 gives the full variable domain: ETGVTQSPTHLIKTRGQQVTLRCSSQSGHNTVSWYQQALGQGPQFIFQYYREEENGRGNFPPRFSGLQFPNYSSELNVNALELDDSALYLCASSQQGEQETQYFGPGTRLLVL.

CDR3 sequence reads: CSVRLAGGTDTQYF. Here the CDR3 DNA reads TGCAGCGTCAGACTAGCGGGGGGGACAGATACGCAGTATTTT. The chain combines TRBV29-1 with TRBJ2-3; 14 nucleotides agree with TRBD2. V shed 6 bases and J 3 bases; nucleotides not matched to a gene: 2. This CDR3 comprises 14 residues. Germline CDR1 SQVTM, CDR2 ANQGSEA.

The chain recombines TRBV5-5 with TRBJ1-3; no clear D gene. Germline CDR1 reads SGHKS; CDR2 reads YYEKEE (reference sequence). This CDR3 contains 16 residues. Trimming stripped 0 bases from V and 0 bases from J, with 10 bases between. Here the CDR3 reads CASSLEVARSGNTIYF. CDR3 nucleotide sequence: TGTGCCAGCAGCTTGGAGGTCGCCCGCTCTGGAAACACCATATATTTT.

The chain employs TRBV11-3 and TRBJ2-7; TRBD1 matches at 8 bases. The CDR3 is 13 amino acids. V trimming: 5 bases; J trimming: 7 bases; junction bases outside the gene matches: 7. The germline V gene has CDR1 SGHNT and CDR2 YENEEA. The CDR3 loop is CASSVDRGGEQYF. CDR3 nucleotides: TGTGCCAGCAGCGTCGACAGGGGCGGAGAGCAGTACTTC.

CDR3 amino acids: CASSFDRGHEQYF. As DNA, the CDR3 is TGTGCCAGCAGCTTCGACAGGGGCCACGAGCAGTACTTC. This chain joins TRBV5-4 and TRBJ2-7; 8 bases fit TRBD1. The trim removed 2 bases at V and 5 bases at J, leaving 3 bases unmatched. Germline V gives CDR1 SGHNT, CDR2 YYREEE (reference sequence). This CDR3 is built from 13 residues.

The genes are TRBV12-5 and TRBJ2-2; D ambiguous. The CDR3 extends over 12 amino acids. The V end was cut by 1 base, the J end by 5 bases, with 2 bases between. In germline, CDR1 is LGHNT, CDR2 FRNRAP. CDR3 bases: TGTGCTAGTGGTTTGGGGACCGGGGAGCTGTTTTTT. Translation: CASGLGTGELFF. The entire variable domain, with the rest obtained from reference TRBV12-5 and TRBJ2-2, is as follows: DARVTQTPRHKVTEMGQEVTMRCQPILGHNTVFWYRQTMMQGLELLAYFRNRAPLDDSGMPKDRFSAEMPDATLATLKIQPSEPRDSAVYFCASGLGTGELFFGEGSRLTVL.

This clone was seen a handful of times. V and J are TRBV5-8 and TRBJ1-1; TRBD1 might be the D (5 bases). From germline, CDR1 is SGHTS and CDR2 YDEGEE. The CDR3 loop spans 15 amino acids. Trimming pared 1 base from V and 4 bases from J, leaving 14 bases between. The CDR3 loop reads CASSLLPRAVTEAFF. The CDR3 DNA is TGTGCCAGCAGCTTGCTCCCCAGGGCGGTCACTGAAGCTTTCTTT.

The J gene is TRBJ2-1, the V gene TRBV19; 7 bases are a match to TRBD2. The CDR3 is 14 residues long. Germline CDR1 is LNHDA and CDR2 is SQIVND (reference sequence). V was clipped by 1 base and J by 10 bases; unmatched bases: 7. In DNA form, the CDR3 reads TGTGCCAGTAGTATAGGCCTGGCGGGAGCCGAGCAGTTCTTC. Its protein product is CASSIGLAGAEQFF.

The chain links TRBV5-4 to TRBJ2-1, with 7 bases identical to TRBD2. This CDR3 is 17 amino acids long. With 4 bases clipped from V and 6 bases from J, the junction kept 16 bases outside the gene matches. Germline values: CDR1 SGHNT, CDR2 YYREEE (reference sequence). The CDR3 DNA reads TGTGCCAGCAGCAAACTGACTAGCTCCTTAAAAGGCAATGAGCAGTTCTTC. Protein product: CASSKLTSSLKGNEQFF.

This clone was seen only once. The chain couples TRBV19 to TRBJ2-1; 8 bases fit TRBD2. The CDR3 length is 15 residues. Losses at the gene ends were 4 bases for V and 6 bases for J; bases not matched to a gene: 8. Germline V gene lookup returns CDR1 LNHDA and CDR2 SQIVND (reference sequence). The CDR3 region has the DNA TGTGCCAGTAGTACCCGAGCGGGAGCTAGCAATGAGCAGTTCTTC. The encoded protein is CASSTRAGASNEQFF.

The CDR3 bases are TGTGCCAGTCCCAAGGCGGGTGGGTCCGGGGAGCTGTTTTTT. Its translation: CASPKAGGSGELFF. This chain links TRBV6-5 with TRBJ2-2; possible D gene TRBD2, 5 bases. The V gene lost 9 bases and the J gene lost 6 bases, with 17 bases spanning the gap. Germline V gives CDR1 MNHEY, CDR2 SVGAGI. The CDR3 loop spans 14 amino acids.

Here the CDR3 reads CASSATSYEQYF. The DNA for the CDR3 is TGTGCCAGCAGCGCGACTAGCTACGAGCAGTACTTC. The chain is built from TRBV7-9 and TRBJ2-7; D is possibly TRBD2 (6 bases). V was clipped by 5 bases and J by 3 bases, with 8 bases between them. Per germline, CDR1 SEHNR and CDR2 FQNEAQ (reference sequence). The CDR3 contains 12 residues.

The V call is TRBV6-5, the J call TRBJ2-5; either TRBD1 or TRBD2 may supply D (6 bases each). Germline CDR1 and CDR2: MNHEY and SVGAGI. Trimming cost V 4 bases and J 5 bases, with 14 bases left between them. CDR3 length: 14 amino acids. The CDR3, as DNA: TGTGCCAGCAGTTTCATCAGGGGAGGCGAGACCCAGTACTTC. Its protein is CASSFIRGGETQYF.

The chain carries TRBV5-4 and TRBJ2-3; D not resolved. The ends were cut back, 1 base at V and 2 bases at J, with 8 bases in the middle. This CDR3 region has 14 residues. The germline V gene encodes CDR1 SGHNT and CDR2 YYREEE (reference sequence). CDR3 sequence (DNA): TGTGCCAGCAGCTTGTCTCAGTTCACAGATACGCAGTATTTT. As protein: CASSLSQFTDTQYF.

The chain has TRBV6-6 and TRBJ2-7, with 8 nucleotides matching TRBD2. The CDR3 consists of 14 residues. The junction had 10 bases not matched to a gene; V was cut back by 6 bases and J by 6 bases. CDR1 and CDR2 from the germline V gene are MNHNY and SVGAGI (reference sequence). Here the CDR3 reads CASREGLVGSEQYF. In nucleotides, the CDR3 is TGTGCCAGCAGGGAGGGACTAGTGGGGTCCGAGCAGTACTTC.

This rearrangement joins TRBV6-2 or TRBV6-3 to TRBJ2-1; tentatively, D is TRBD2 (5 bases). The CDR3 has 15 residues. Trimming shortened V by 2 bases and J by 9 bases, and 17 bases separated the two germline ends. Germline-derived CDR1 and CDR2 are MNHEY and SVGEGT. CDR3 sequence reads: CASSYPTTNTGEQFF. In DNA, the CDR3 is TGTGCCAGCAGTTACCCGACTACCAATACGGGTGAGCAGTTCTTC.

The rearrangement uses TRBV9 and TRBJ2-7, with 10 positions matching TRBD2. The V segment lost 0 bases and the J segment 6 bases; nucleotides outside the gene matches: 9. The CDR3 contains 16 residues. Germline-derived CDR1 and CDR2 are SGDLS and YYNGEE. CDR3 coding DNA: TGTGCCAGCAGCGTAGACCGATCTAGCGGGAGAGTCGAGCAGTACTTC. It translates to CASSVDRSSGRVEQYF.